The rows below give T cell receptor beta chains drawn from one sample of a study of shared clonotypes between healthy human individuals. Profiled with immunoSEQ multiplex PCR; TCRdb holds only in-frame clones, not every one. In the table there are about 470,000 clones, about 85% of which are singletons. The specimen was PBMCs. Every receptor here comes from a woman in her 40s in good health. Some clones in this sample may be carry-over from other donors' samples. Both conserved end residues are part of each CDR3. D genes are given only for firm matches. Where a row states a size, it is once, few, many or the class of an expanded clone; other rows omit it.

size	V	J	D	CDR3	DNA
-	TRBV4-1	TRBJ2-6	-	CASSLVGGLSGANVLTF	TGCGCCAGCAGCCTGGTCGGGGGTTTATCTGGGGCCAACGTCCTGACTTTC
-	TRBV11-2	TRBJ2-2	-	CASSLVMVTGELFF	TGTGCCAGCAGCTTAGTCATGGTCACCGGGGAGCTGTTTTTT
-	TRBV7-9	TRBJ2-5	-	CASSLAQGMETQYF	TGTGCCAGCAGCTTAGCCCAGGGTATGGAGACCCAGTACTTC
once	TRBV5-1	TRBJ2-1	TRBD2	CASSGRTSGTYNEQFF	TGCGCCAGCAGCGGCCGGACTAGCGGTACCTACAATGAGCAGTTCTTC
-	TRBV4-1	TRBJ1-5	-	CASSEWGSQPQHF	TGCGCCAGCAGCGAGTGGGGCTCTCAGCCCCAGCATTTT
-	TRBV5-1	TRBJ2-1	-	CASSSRSPYNEQFF	TGCGCCAGCAGCTCGCGGAGCCCCTACAATGAGCAGTTCTTC
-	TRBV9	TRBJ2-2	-	CASSVESENTGELFF	TGTGCCAGCAGCGTAGAGTCAGAGAACACCGGGGAGCTGTTTTTT
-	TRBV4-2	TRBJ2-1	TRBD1	CASSHDRQGYNEQFF	TGTGCCAGCAGCCATGATCGACAGGGCTACAATGAGCAGTTCTTC
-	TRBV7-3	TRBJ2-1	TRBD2	CASSPGLAYNEQFF	TGTGCCAGCAGCCCGGGACTAGCGTACAATGAGCAGTTCTTC
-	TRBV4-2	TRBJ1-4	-	CASSQFRAGANEKLFF	TGTGCCAGCAGCCAATTTAGGGCAGGGGCTAATGAAAAACTGTTTTTT
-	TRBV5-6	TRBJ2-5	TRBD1	CASSKTGAETQYF	TGTGCCAGCAGCAAGACAGGGGCCGAGACCCAGTACTTC
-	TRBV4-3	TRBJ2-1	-	CASSQGRTVSSYNEQFF	TGCGCCAGCAGCCAAGGTCGGACCGTCAGCTCCTACAATGAGCAGTTCTTC
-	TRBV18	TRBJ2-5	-	CASSPFDRRETQYF	TGTGCCAGCTCACCGTTTGACAGGCGAGAGACCCAGTACTTC
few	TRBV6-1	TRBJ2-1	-	CASSVQASGNEQFF	TGTGCCAGCAGTGTTCAGGCCTCGGGGAATGAGCAGTTCTTC
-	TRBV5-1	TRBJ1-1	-	CASSLEGRMNTEAFF	TGCGCCAGCAGCCTTGAAGGACGCATGAACACTGAAGCTTTCTTT